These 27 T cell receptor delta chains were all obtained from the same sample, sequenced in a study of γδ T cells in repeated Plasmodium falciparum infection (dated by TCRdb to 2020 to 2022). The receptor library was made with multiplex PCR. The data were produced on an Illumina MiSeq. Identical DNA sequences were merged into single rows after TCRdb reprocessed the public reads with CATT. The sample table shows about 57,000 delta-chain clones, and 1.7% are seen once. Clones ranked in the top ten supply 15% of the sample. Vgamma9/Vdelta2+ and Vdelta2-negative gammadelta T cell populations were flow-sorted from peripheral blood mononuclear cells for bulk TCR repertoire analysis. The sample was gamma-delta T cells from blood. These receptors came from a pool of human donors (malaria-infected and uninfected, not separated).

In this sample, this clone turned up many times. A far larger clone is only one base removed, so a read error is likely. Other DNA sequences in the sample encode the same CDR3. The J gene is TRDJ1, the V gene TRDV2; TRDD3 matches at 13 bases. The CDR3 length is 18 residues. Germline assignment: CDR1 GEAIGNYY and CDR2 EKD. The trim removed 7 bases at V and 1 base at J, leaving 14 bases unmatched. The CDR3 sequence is CACDPVLGDTGVTDKLIF. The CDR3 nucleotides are TGTGCCTGCGATCCCGTACTGGGGGATACGGGGGTCACCGATAAACTCATCTTT.

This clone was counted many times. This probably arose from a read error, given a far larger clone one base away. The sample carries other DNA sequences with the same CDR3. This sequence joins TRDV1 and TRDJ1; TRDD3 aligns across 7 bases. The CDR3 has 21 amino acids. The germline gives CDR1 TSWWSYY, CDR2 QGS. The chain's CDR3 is CALGELGLHLLGILYTDKLIF. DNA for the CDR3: TGTGCCCTTGGGGAACTAGGCCTTCACCTACTGGGGATCCTGTACACCGATAAACTCATCTTT.

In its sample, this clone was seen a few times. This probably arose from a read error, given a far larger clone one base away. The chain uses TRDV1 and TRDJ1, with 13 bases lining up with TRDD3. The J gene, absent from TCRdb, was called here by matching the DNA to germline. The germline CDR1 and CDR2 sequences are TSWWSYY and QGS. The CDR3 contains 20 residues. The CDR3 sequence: CALGELRNQLGDTSGGKLIF. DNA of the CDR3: TGTGCCCTTGGGGAACTTCGGAACCAACTGGGGGATACGTCAGGTGGGAAACTCATCTTT.

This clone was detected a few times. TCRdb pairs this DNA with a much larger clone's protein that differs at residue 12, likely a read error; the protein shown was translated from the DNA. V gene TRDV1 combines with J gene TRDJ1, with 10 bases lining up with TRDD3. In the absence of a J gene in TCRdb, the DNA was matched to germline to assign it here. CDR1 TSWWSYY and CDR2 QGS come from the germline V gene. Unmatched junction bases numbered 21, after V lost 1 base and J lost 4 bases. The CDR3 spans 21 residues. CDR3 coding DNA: TGTGCTCTTGGGGAACCGGCTTCCTACGTTGTGCGGGGGGATACGCTCGATAAACTCATCTTT. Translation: CALGEPASYVVRGDTLDKLIF.

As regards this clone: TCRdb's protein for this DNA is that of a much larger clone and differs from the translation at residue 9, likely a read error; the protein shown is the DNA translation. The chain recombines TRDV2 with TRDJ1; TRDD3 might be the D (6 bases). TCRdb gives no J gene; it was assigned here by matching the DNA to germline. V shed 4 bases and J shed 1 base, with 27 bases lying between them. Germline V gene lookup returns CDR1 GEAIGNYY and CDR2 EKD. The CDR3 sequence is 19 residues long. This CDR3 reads CACDGVVGCELGLTDKLIF. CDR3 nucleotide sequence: TGTGCCTGTGATGGTGTGGTGGGATGCGAACTGGGTCTCACCGATAAACTCATCTTT.

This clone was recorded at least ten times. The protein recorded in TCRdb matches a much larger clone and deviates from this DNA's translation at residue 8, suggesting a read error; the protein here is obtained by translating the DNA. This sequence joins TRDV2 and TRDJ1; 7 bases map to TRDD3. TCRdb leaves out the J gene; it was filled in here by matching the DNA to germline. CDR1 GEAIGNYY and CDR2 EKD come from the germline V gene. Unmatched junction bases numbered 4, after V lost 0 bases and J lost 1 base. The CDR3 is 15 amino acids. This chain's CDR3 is CACDTVGGITDKLIF. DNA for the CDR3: TGTGCCTGTGACACCGTGGGGGGGATCACCGATAAACTCATCTTT.

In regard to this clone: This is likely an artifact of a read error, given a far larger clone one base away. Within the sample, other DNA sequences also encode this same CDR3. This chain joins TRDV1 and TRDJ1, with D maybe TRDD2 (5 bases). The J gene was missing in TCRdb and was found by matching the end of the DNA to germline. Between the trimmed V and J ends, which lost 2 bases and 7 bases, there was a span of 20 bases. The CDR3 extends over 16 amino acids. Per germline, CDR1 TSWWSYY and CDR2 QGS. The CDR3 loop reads CALGEINTLLPVKLIF. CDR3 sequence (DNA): TGTGCTCTTGGGGAAATCAATACCCTACTACCGGTTAAACTCATCTTT.

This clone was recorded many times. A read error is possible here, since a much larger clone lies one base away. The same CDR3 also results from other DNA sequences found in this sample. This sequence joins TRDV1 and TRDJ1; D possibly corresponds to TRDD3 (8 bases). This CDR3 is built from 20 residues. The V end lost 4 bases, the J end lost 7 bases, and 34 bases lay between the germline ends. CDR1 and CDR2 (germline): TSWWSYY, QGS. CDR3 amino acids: CALGAPFSYLHWGATVKLIF. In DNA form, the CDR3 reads TGTGCTCTTGGGGCTCCATTTTCCTACTTACACTGGGGGGCCACGGTTAAACTCATCTTT.

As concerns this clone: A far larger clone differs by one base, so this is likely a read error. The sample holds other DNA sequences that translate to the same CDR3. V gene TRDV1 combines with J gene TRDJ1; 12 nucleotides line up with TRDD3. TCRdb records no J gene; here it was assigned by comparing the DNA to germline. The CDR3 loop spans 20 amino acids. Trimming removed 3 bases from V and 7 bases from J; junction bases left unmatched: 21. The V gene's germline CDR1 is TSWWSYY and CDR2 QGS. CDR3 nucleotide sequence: TGTGCTCTTGGGGACGCCCCGAGACTCCTGCTTGTACTGGGGGATACTAAACTCATCTTT. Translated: CALGDAPRLLLVLGDTKLIF.

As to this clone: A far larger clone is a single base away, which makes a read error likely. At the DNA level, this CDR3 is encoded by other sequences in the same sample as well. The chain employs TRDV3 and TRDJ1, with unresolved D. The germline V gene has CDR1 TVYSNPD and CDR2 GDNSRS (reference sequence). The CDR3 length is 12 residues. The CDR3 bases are TGTGCCCTTCAGGTGGACACTGATAAACTCATCTTT. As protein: CALQVDTDKLIF.

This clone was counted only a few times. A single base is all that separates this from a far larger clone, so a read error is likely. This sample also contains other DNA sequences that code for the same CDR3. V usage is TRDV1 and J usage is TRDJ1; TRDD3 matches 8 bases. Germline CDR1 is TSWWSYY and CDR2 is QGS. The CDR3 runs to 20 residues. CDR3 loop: CALGELSSTGGSLYTDKLIF. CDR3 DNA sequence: TGTGCTCTTGGGGAACTCTCATCTACTGGGGGGTCCCTGTACACCGATAAACTCATATTT.

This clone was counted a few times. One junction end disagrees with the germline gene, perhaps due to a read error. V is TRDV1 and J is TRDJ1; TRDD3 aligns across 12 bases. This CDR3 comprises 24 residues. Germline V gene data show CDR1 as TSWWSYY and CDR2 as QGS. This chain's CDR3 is CALGEILLWNSTGGYPPYTDKLIF. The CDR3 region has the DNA TGTGCCCTTGGGGAAATATTATTATGGAATTCTACTGGGGGATACCCTCCGTACACCGATAAACTCATCTTT.

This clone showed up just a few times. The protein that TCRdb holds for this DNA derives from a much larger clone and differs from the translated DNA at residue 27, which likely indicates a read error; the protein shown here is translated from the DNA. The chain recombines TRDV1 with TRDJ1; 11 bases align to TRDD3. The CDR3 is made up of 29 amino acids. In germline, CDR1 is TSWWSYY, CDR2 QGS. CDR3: CALGEFIQSEPGGYFKVEPFPNVADKFIF. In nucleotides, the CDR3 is TGTGCTCTTGGGGAATTCATACAGTCCGAGCCTGGGGGATACTTCAAGGTCGAACCATTCCCTAATGTGGCCGATAAATTCATCTTT.

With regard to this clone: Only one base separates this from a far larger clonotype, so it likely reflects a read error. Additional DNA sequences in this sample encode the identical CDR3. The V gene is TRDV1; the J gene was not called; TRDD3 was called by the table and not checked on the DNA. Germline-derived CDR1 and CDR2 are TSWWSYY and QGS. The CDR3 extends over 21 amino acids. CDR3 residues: CALGELAFPNTGGTYTDKLIF. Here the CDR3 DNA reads TGTGCTCTTGGGGAATTGGCCTTCCCGAATACTGGGGGCACTTACACCGATAAGCTCATCTTT.

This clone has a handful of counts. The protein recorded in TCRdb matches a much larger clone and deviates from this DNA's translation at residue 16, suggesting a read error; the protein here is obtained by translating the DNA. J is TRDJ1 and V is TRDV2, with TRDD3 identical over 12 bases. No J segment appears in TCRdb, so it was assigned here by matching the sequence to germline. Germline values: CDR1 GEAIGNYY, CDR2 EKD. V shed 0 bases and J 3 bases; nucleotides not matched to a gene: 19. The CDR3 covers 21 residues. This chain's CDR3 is CACDTAWGTGGYYPYADKLIF. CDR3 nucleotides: TGTGCCTGTGACACCGCATGGGGTACTGGGGGATACTATCCGTACGCCGATAAACTCATCTTT.

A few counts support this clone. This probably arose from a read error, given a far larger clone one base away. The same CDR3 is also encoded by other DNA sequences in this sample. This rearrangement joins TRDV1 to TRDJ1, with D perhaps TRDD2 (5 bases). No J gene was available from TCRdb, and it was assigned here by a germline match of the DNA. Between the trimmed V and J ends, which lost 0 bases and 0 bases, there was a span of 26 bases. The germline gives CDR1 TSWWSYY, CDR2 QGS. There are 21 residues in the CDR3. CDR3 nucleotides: TGTGCTCTTGGGGAACTCCCCTTGCGTCTTCCCTTGGAGACGTACACCGATAAACTCATCTTT. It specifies CALGELPLRLPLETYTDKLIF.

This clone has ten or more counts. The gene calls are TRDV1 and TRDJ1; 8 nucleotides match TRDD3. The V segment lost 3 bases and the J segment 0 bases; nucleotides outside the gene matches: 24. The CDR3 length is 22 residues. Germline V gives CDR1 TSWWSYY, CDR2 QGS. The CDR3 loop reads CALGDDTFPLLGAPPYTDKLIF. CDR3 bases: TGTGCTCTTGGGGACGATACCTTCCCACTACTGGGGGCCCCGCCATACACCGATAAACTCATCTTT.

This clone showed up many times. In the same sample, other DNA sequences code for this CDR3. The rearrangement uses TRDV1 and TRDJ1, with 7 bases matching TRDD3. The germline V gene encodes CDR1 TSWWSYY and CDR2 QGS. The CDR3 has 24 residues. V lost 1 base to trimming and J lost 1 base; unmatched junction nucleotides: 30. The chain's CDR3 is CALGEPALFHWGRSRPYVTDKLIF. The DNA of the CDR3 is TGTGCTCTTGGGGAACCCGCCTTGTTTCACTGGGGTCGGTCAAGACCTTATGTCACCGATAAACTCATCTTT.

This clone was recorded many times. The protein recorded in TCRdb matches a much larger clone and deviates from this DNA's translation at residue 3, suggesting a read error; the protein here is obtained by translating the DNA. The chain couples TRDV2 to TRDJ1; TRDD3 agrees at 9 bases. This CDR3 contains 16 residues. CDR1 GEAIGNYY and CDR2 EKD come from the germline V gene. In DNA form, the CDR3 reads TGTGCCCGTGACACTCTTACTGGGGGACCAGACTTCATGCTCATCTTT. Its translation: CARDTLTGGPDFMLIF.

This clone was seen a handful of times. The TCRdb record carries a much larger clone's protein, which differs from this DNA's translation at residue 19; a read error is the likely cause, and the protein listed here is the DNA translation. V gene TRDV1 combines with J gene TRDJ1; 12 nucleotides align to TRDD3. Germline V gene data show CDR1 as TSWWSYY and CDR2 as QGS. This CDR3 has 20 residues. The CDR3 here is CALGDAPRLLLVLGDTKLTF. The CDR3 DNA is TGTGCTCTTGGGGACGCCCCGAGACTCCTGCTCGTACTGGGGGATACTAAACTCACCTTT.

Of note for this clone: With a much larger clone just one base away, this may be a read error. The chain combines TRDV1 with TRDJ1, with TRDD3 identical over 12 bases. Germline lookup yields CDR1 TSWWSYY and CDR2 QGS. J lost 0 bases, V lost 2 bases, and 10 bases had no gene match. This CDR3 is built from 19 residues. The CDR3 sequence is CALGEGIWGIRGYTDKLIF. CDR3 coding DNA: TGTGCTCTTGGGGAAGGGATCTGGGGGATACGCGGGTACACCGATAAACTCATCTTT.

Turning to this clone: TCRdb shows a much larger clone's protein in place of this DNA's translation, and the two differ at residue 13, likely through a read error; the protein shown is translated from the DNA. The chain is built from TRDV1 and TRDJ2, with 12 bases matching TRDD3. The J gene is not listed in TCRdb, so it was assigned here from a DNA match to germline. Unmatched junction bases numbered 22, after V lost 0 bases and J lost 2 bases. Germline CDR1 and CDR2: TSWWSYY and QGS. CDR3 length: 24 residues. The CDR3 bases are TGTGCTCTTGGGGAACTTCCTCATGAACTTACCAACTGGGGGATACAAAAGTTGACAGCACAACTCTTCTTT. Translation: CALGELPHELTNWGIQKLTAQLFF.

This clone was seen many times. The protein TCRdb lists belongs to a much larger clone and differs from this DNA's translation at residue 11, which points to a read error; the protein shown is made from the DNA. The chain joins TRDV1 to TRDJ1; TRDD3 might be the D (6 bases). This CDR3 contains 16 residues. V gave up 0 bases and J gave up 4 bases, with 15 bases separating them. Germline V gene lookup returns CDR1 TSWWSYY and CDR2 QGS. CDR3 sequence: CALGELLLGAGDKLIF. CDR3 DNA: TGTGCTCTTGGGGAACTCCTACTGGGTGCTGGCGATAAACTCATCTTT.

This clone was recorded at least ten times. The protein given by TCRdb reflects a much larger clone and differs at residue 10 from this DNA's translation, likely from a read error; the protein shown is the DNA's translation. CDR3 sequence reads: CALGLTFLPALGDNPTDKLIF. In nucleotides, the CDR3 is TGTGCTCTTGGGCTAACCTTCCTACCCGCACTGGGGGATAATCCCACCGATAAACTCATCTTT. V is TRDV1 and J is TRDJ1; 11 positions match TRDD3. The CDR3 has 21 amino acids. CDR1 and CDR2 (germline): TSWWSYY, QGS. V lost 5 bases and J lost 1; bases outside the gene matches: 21.

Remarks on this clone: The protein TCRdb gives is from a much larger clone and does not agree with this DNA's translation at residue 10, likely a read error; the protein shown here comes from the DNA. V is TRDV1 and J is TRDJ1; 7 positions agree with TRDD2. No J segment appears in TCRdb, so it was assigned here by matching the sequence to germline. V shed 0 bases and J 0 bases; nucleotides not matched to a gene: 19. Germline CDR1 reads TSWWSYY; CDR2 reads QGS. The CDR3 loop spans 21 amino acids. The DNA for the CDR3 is TGTGCTCTTGGGGAACTCCTTCCTGCACCCTGGAGCTACGATCACACCGATAAACTCATCTTT. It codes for CALGELLPAPWSYDHTDKLIF.

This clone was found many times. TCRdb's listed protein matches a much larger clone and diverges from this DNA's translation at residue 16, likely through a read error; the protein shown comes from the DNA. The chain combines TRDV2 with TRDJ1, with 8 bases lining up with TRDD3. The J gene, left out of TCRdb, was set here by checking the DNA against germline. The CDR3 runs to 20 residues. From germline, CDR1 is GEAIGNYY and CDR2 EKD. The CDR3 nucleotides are TGTGCCTGTGACACGGCCTTCCCACCGGCTACTGGGGGGTACACCAATAAACTCATCTTT. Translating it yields CACDTAFPPATGGYTNKLIF.

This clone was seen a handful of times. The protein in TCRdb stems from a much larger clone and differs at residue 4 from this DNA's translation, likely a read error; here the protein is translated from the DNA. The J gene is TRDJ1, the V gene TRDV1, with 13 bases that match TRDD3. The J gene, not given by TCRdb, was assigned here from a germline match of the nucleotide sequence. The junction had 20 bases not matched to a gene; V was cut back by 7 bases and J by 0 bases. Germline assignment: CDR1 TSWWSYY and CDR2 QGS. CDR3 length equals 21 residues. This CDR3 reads CALVDLDGTGGYVIYTDKLIF. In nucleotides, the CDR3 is TGTGCTCTTGTGGATCTGGACGGTACTGGGGGATACGTCATATACACCGATAAACTCATCTTT.